Described below is a single T cell receptor beta chain sequence and its context. The record originates from a study of Ad26.COV2.S vaccination and SARS-CoV-2 variants. The method was immunoSEQ multiplex PCR; TCRdb's version includes in-frame clones alone and lacks a portion of them. Of over 110,000 clones detected, about nine tenths appear once; the ten largest clones hold 5%. The sequences come from peripheral blood, collected after recovery from COVID-19. This receptor was taken from a human donor who had recovered from COVID-19.

CDR3 sequence reads: CASSLERDETQYF. DNA for the CDR3: TGTGCCAGCAGCTTAGAAAGGGACGAGACCCAGTACTTC. The chain joins TRBV7-2 to TRBJ2-5, with D possibly called TRBD1 or TRBD2 (5 bases each). The germline V gene has CDR1 SGHTA and CDR2 FQGNSA. The CDR3 covers 13 residues. Trimming removed 1 base from V and 5 bases from J, with 8 bases in between. The variable domain in full, completed from reference TRBV7-2 and TRBJ2-5, reads GAGVSQSPSNKVTEKGKDVELRCDPISGHTALYWYRQSLGQGLEFLIYFQGNSAPDKSGLPSDRFSAERTGGSVSTLTIQRTQQEDSAVYLCASSLERDETQYFGPGTRLLVL.